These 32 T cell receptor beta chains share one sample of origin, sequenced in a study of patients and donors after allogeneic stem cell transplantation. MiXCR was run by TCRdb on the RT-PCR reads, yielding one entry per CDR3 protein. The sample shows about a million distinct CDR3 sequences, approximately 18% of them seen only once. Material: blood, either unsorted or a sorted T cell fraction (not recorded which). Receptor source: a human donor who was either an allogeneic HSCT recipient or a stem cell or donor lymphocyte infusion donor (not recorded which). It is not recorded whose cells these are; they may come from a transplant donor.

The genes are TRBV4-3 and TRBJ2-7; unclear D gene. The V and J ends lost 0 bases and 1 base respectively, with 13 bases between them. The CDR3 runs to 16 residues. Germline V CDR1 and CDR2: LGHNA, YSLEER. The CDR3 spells CASSQDWSVESYEQYF. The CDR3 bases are TGCGCCAGCAGCCAAGATTGGAGCGTTGAGTCCTACGAGCAGTACTTC.

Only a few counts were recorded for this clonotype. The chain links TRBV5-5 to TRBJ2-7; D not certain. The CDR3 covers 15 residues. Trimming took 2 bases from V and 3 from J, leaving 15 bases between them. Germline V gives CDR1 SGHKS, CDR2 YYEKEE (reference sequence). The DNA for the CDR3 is TGTGCCAGCAGCTTCCTTACCCTGGGGATCTACGAGCAGTACTTC. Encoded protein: CASSFLTLGIYEQYF.

The CDR3 sequence: CASNQQGTGFQAFF. CDR3 sequence (DNA): TGTGCCAGCAACCAACAGGGGACAGGCTTTCAAGCTTTCTTT. The chain combines TRBV12-3 or TRBV12-4 with TRBJ1-1; 8 bases line up with TRBD1. The CDR3 contains 14 residues. V lost 7 bases to trimming and J lost 9 bases; unmatched junction nucleotides: 13.

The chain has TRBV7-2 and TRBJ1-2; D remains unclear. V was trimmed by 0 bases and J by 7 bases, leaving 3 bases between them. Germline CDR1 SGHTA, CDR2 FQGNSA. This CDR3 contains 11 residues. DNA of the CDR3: TGTGCCAGCAGCTTAGCAACTGGCTACACCTTC. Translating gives CASSLATGYTF.

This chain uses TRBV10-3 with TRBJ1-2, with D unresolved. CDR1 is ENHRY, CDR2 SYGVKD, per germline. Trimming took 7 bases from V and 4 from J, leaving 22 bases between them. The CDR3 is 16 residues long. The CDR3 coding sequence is TGTGCCATCACCCAAAGCGGGTCGAGGTTTGGCTATGGCTACACCTTC. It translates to CAITQSGSRFGYGYTF.

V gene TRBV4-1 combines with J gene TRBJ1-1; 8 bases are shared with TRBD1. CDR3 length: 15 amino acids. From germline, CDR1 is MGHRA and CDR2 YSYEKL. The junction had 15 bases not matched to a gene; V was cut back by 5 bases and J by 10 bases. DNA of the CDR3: TGCGCCAGCAGCTCTCAACTCGGACAGGGAATTGCAGCTTTCTTT. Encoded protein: CASSSQLGQGIAAFF.

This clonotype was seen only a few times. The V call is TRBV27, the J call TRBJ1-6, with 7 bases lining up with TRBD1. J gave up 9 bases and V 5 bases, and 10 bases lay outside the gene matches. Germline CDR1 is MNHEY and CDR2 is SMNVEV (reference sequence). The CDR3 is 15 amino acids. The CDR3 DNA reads TGTGCCAGCAGTGGCCTCACAGGGGCCGTTTCACCCCTCCACTTT. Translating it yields CASSGLTGAVSPLHF.

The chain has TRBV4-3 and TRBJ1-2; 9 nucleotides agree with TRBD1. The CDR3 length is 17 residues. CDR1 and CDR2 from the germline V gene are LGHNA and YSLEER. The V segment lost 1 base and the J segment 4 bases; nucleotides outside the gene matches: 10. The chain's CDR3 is CASSQAGTGRTSYGYTF. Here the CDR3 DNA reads TGCGCCAGCAGCCAAGCGGGGACAGGGCGGACCTCCTATGGCTACACCTTC.

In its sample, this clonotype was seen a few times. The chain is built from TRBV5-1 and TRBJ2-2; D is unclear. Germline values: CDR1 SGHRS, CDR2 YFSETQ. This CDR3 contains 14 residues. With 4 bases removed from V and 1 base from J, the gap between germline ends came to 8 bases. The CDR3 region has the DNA TGCGCCAGCAGCCTCCATAAGAACACCGGGGAGCTGTTTTTT. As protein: CASSLHKNTGELFF.

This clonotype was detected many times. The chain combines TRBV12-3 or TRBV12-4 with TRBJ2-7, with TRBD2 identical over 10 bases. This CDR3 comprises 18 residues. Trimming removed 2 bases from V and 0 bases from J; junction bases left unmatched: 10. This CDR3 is CASSLYPSGGPSSYEQYF. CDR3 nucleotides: TGTGCCAGCAGTTTATATCCTAGCGGGGGTCCGAGCTCCTACGAGCAGTACTTC.

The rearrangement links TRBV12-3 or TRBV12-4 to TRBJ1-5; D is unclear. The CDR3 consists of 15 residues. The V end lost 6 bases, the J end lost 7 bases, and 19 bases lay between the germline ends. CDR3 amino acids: CASSPNGRGGQPQHF. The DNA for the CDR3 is TGTGCCAGCAGCCCAAACGGGCGGGGAGGCCAGCCCCAGCATTTT.

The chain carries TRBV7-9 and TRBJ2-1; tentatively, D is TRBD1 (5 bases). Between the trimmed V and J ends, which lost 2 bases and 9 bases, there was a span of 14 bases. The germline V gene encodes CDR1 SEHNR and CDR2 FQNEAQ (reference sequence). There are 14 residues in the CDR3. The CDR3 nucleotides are TGTGCCAGCAGCTTATCTGAAGGGGTGGGTGAGCAGTTCTTC. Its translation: CASSLSEGVGEQFF.

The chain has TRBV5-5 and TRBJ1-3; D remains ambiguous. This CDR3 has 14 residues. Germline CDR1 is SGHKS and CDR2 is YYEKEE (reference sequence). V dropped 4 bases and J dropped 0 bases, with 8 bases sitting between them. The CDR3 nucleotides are TGTGCCAGCAGCCCTCCCCTCTCTGGAAACACCATATATTTT. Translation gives CASSPPLSGNTIYF.

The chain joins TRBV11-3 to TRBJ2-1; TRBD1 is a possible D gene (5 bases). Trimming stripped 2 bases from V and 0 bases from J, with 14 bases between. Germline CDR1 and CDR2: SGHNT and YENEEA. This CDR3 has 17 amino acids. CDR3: CASSLIKGKSSYNEQFF. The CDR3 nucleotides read TGTGCCAGCAGCTTAATCAAGGGGAAAAGCTCCTACAATGAGCAGTTCTTC.

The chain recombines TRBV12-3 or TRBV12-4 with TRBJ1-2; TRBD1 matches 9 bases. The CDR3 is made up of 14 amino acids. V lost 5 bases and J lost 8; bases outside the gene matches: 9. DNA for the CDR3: TGTGCCAGCAGTACCCCGGGACAGGGTATCGGCTACACCTTC. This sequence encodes CASSTPGQGIGYTF.

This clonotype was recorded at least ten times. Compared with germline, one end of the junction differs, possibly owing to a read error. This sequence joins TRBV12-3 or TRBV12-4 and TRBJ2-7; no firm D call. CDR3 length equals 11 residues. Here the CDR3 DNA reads TGTGCCAGCAGCTTAGATTACGAGCAGTACTTC. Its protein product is CASSLDYEQYF.

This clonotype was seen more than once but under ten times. The CDR3 nucleotides read TGTGCCAGCAGCTTCAAATTGAGGGACACTGAAGCTTTCTTT. It yields the protein CASSFKLRDTEAFF. The gene calls are TRBV5-6 and TRBJ1-1; D gene ambiguous. The length of the CDR3 is 14 residues. Germline loops: CDR1 SGHDT, CDR2 YYEEEE. V was cut by 2 bases and J by 3 bases, with 11 bases left in between.

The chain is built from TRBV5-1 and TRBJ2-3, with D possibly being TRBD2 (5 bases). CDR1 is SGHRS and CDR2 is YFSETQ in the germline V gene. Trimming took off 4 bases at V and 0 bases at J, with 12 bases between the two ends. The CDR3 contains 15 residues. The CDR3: CASSPVSGSTDTQYF. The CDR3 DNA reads TGCGCCAGCAGCCCCGTGAGCGGAAGCACAGATACGCAGTATTTT.

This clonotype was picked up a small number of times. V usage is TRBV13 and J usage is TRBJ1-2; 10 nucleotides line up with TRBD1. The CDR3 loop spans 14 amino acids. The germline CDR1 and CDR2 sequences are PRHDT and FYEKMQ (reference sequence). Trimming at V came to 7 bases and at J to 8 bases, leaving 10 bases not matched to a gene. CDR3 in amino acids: CASTRGQGFGGYTF. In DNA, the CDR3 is TGTGCCAGCACTAGGGGACAGGGGTTTGGAGGCTACACCTTC.

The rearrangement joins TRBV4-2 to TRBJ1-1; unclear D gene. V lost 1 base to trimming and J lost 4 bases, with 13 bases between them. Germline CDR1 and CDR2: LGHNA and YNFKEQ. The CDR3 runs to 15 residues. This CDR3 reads CASSQVGGLATEAFF. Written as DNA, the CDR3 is TGTGCCAGCAGCCAAGTAGGAGGTTTGGCCACTGAAGCTTTCTTT.

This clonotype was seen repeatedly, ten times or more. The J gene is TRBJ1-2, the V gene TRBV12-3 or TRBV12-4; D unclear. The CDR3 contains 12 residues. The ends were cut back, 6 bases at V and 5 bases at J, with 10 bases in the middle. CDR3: CASSSNWYGYTF. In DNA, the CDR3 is TGTGCCAGCAGCTCAAACTGGTATGGCTACACCTTC.

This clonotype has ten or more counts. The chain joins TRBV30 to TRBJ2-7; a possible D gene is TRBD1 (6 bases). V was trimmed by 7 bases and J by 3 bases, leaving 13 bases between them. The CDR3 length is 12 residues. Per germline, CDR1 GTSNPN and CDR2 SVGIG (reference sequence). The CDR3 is CASSGQYYEQYF. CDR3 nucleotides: TGTGCCTCCTCCGGACAGTACTACGAGCAGTACTTC.

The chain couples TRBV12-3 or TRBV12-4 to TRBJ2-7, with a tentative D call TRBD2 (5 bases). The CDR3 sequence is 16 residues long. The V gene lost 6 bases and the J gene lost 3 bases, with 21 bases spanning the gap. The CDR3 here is CASSSPVEGQSYEQYF. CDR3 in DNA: TGTGCCAGCAGCTCCCCCGTAGAGGGCCAAAGCTACGAGCAGTACTTC.

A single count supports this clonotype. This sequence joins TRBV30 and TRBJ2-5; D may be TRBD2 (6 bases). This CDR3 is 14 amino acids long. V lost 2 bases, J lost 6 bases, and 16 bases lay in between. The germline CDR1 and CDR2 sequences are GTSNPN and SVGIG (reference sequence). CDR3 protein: CAWSRRAGGQTQYF. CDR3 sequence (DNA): TGTGCCTGGAGTCGCCGGGCCGGGGGACAGACCCAGTACTTC.

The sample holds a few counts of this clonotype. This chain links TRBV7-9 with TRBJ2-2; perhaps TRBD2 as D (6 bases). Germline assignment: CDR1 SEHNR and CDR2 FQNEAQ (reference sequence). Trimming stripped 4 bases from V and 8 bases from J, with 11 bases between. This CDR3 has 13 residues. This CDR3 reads CASSSIRGGELFF. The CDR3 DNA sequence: TGTGCCAGCAGCTCCATCCGGGGGGGGGAGCTGTTTTTT. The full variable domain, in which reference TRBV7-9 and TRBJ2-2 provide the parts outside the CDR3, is DTGVSQNPRHKITKRGQNVTFRCDPISEHNRLYWYRQTLGQGPEFLTYFQNEAQLEKSRLLSDRFSAERPKGSFSTLEIQRTEQGDSAMYLCASSSIRGGELFFGEGSRLTVL.

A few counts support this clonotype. The CDR3 sequence: CASSLIGGYGYTF. DNA for the CDR3: TGTGCCAGCAGTTTAATCGGAGGGTATGGCTACACCTTC. This chain links TRBV12-3 or TRBV12-4 with TRBJ1-2; no reliable D call. V shed 2 bases and J shed 5 bases, with 9 bases lying between them. The CDR3 is 13 residues long.

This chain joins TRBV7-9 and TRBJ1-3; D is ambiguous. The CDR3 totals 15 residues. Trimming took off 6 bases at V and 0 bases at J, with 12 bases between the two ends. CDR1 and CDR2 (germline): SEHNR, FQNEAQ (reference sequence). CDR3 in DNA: TGTGCCAGCAGTACAATGGGGAGCTCTGGAAACACCATATATTTT. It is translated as CASSTMGSSGNTIYF. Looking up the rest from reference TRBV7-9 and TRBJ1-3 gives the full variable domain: DTGVSQNPRHKITKRGQNVTFRCDPISEHNRLYWYRQTLGQGPEFLTYFQNEAQLEKSRLLSDRFSAERPKGSFSTLEIQRTEQGDSAMYLCASSTMGSSGNTIYFGEGSWLTVV.

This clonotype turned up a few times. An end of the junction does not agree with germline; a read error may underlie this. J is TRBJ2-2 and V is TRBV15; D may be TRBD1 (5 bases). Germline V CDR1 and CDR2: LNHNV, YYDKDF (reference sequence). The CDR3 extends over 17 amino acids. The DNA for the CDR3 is TGTGCCGCCAGCAGCACCCCCCTTTTGTCAGGGACCGGGGAGCTGTTTTTT. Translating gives CAASSTPLLSGTGELFF.

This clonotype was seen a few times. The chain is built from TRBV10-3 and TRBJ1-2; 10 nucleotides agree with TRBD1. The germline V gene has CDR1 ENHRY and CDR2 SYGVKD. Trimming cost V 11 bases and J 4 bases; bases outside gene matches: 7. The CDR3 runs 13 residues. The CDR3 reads CALGQGTGYGYTF. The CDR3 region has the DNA TGTGCCTTGGGACAGGGGACTGGCTATGGCTACACCTTC.

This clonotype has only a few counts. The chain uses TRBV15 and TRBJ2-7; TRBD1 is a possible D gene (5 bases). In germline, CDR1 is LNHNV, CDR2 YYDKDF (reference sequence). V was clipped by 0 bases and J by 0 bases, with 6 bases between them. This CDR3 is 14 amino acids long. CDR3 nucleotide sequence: TGTGCCACCAGCAGAGATCAGGGCTCCTACGAGCAGTACTTC. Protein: CATSRDQGSYEQYF.

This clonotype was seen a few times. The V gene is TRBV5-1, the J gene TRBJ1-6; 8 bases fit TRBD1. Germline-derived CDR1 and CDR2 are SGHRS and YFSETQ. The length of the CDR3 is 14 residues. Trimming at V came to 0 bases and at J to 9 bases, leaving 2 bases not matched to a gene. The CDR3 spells CASSLDRGGSPLHF. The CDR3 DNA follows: TGCGCCAGCAGCTTGGACAGGGGGGGTTCACCCCTCCACTTT.

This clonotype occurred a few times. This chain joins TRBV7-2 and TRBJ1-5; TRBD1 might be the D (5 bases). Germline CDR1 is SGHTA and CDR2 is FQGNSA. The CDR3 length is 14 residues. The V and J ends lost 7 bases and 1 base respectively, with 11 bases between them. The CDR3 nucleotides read TGTGCCAGCAAAGACAGTCAGAGCAATCAGCCCCAGCATTTT. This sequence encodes CASKDSQSNQPQHF.